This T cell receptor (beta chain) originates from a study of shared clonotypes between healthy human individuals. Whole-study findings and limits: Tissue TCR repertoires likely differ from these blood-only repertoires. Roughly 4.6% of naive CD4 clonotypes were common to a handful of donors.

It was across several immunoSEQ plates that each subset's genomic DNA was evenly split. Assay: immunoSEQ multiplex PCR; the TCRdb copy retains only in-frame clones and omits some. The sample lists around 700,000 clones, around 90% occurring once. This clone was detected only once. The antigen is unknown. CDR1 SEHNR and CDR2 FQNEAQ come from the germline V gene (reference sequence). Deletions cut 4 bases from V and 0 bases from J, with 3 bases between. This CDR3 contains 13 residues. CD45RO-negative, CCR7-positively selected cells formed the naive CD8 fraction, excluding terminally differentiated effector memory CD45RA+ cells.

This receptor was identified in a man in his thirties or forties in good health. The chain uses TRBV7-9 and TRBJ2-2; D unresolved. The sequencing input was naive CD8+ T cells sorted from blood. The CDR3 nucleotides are TGTGCCAGCAGCTCACCGAACACCGGGGAGCTGTTTTTT. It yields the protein CASSSPNTGELFF.